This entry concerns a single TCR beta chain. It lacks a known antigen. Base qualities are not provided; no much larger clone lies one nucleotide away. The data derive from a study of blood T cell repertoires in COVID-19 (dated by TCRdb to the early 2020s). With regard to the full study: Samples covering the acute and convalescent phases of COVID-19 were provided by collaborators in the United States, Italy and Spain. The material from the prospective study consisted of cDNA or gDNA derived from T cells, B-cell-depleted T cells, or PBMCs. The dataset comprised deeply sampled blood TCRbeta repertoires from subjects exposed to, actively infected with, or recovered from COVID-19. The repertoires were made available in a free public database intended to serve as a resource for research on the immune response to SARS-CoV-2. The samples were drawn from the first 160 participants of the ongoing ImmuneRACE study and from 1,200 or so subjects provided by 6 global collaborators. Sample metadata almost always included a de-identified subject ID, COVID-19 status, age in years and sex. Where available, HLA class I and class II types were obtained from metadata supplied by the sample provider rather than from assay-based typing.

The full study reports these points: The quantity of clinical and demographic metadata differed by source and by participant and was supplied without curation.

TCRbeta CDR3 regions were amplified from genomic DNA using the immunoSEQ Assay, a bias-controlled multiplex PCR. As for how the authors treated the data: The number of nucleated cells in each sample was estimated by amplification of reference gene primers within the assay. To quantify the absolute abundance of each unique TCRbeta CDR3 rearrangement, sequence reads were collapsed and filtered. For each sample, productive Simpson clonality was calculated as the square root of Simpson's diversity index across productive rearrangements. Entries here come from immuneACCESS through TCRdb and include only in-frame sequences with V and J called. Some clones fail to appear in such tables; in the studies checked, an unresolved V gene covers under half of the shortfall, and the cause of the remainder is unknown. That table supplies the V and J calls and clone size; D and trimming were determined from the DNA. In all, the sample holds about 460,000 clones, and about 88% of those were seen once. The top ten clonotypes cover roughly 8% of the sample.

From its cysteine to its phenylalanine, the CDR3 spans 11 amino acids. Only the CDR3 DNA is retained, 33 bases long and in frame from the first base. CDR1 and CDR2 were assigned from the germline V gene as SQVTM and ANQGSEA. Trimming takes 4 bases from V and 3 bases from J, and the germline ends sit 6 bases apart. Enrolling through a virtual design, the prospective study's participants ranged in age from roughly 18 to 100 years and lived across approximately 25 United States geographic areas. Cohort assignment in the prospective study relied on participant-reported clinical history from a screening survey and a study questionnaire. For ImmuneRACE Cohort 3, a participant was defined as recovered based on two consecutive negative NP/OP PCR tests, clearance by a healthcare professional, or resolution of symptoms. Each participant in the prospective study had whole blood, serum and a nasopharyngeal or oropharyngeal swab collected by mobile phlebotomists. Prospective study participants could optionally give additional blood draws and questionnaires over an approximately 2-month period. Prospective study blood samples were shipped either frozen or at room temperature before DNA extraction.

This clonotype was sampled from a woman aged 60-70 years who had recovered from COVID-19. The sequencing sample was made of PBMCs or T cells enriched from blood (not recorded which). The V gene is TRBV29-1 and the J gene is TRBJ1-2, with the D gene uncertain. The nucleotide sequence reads TGCAGCGTTGCCCTCTACTATGGCTACACCTTC. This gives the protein CSVALYYGYTF.